The rows below give T cell receptor beta chains drawn from one sample of a study of blood T cell repertoires in COVID-19. Sequenced by immunoSEQ multiplex PCR; TCRdb stores in-frame clones only, minus some. This table has over 75,000 clones, 79% appearing once. The sample comprised peripheral blood. Receptors were obtained from a man aged 70 or older with acute or convalescent COVID-19. The CDR3 runs from the conserved cysteine through the conserved F or W. A D gene is named only where the DNA matches it firmly. Rows give clone size only sometimes, using once, few, many, or a class for an expanded clone.

j_call,d_call,clone_size,v_call,cdr3_nt,cdr3_aa
TRBJ2-1,TRBD2,once,TRBV24-1,TGTGCCACCAGGGATGGGGGGGGTCCTCTAGATGAGCAGTTCTTC,CATRDGGGPLDEQFF
TRBJ2-6,TRBD1,-,TRBV6-7,TGTGCCAGCAGCCAGGACAGGGAAAATGGGGCCAACGTCCTGACTTTC,CASSQDRENGANVLTF
TRBJ2-1,TRBD1,-,TRBV29-1,TGCAGCGCCGGGACAGGGGGCAGGCACAATGAGCAGTTCTTC,CSAGTGGRHNEQFF
TRBJ1-2,-,-,TRBV19,TGTGCCAGTAAGAACCCAGAAAACTATGGCTACACCTTC,CASKNPENYGYTF
TRBJ2-3,TRBD2,-,TRBV28,TGTGCCAGCAGTTCGACTAGCGGGGGGGCCATAGATACGCAGTATTTT,CASSSTSGGAIDTQYF
TRBJ1-1,-,-,TRBV10-3,TGTGCCATCAGTGAGTCGCTGGGGGCACGGGACACTGAAGCTTTCTTT,CAISESLGARDTEAFF
TRBJ1-2,-,-,TRBV10-3,TGTGCCATCAGTGAAGGGGCATATGGCTACACCTTC,CAISEGAYGYTF
TRBJ1-5,TRBD1,-,TRBV28,TGTGCCAGCAGTTTGTGGCAGGGGGCGGGGAGCAATCAGCCCCAGCATTTT,CASSLWQGAGSNQPQHF
TRBJ2-3,-,-,TRBV24-1,TGTGCCACCAGTGTGGACAACACAGATACGCAGTATTTT,CATSVDNTDTQYF
TRBJ1-5,TRBD1,few,TRBV18,TGTGCCAGCTCACCGTCGGGACAGCTTTCCCCTAGCAATCAGCCCCAGCATTTT,CASSPSGQLSPSNQPQHF
TRBJ1-4,TRBD1,-,TRBV11-2,TGTGCCAGCAGCTCGGCCGGACAGGGTGACGAAAAACTGTTTTTT,CASSSAGQGDEKLFF
TRBJ1-2,TRBD1,few,TRBV5-5,TGTGCCAGCAGCTTGGAGGGACAGAGTTATGGCTACACCTTC,CASSLEGQSYGYTF
TRBJ1-5,TRBD1,once,TRBV2,TGTGCCAGCAGTGGGACCGGGACAGTTGTTTATAGCAATCAGCCCCAGCATTTT,CASSGTGTVVYSNQPQHF
TRBJ2-1,-,-,TRBV2,TGTGCCAGCAATGGGGGCTGGTCCTCGGGGCAGTTCTTC,CASNGGWSSGQFF
TRBJ1-5,-,-,TRBV5-6,TGTGCCAGCAGCTTGAATTCTCAGGGCTATAGCAATCAGCCCCAGCATTTT,CASSLNSQGYSNQPQHF
TRBJ2-2,-,-,TRBV5-1,TGCGCCAGCAGGAAGGGGGGGCCGAACACCGGGGAGCTGTTTTTT,CASRKGGPNTGELFF
TRBJ2-2,-,-,TRBV7-3,TGTGCCAGCAGCTTAGCAGCCGGGGAGCTGTTTTTT,CASSLAAGELFF
TRBJ1-3,-,-,TRBV3-1/TRBV3-2,TGTGCCAGCAGCCAAACGGCAGGGTCCCTAAACACCATATATTTT,CASSQTAGSLNTIYF
TRBJ1-1,-,-,TRBV4-1,TGCGCCAGCTCCCAGGGGCGGACTGAAGCTTTCTTT,CASSQGRTEAFF
TRBJ2-2,TRBD1,-,TRBV27,TGTGCCAGCAGTACTGGACAGGGGGCATCGTGGACCGGGGAGCTGTTTTTT,CASSTGQGASWTGELFF
TRBJ1-5,TRBD1,-,TRBV28,TGTGCCAGCAGTTCGTGGGGGGGACAGGGAAGGAATCAGCCCCAGCATTTT,CASSSWGGQGRNQPQHF
TRBJ2-1,TRBD2,-,TRBV10-1,TGCGCCAGCAGTAATAGCGGGGGGGCCCTCAATGAGCAGTTCTTC,CASSNSGGALNEQFF
TRBJ2-5,TRBD2,few,TRBV3-1/TRBV3-2,TGTGCCAGCAGCCGAAGAAGAGCCTGGTCTAGCGGGGAAGAGACCCAGTACTTC,CASSRRRAWSSGEETQYF
TRBJ2-1,TRBD1,-,TRBV27,TGTGCCAGCAGCGTCAGGGACAGGGGTTGGAATGAGCAGTTCTTC,CASSVRDRGWNEQFF
TRBJ2-1,-,-,TRBV10-2,TGCGCCAGCAGTGATGGTACAGGGTGGTACAATGAGCAGTTCTTC,CASSDGTGWYNEQFF
TRBJ1-6,-,-,TRBV28,TGTGCCAGCAGTTTTGGCAACTCCTATAATTCACCCCTCCACTTT,CASSFGNSYNSPLHF
TRBJ2-1,TRBD2,-,TRBV5-4,TGTGCCAGCAGCATTGACCTAGCGGGGGGGCGGGGCGAGCAGTTCTTC,CASSIDLAGGRGEQFF
TRBJ1-5,TRBD1,few,TRBV6-5,TGTGCCAGCCTCAGGGACAGGGGGCTGGGTCAGCCCCAGCATTTT,CASLRDRGLGQPQHF
TRBJ1-6,-,-,TRBV2,TGTGCCAGCAGTATGGACAGTTTTAATTCACCCCTCCACTTT,CASSMDSFNSPLHF
TRBJ2-1,TRBD2,-,TRBV19,TGTGCCAGTAGTATGTCTAGCGGGGGAAGCAATGAGCAGTTCTTC,CASSMSSGGSNEQFF
TRBJ2-5,TRBD2,-,TRBV3-1/TRBV3-2,TGTGCCAGCAGCCAAACTAGCGTCAGTGAGACCCAGTACTTC,CASSQTSVSETQYF
TRBJ2-5,-,-,TRBV6-5,TGTGCCAGCAGTTACTCTTCCCCTTATGAGACCCAGTACTTC,CASSYSSPYETQYF
TRBJ2-3,-,-,TRBV7-9,TGTGCCAGCAGCTTATATTCGGGTCTAGATACGCAGTATTTT,CASSLYSGLDTQYF
TRBJ2-7,-,-,TRBV18,TGTGCCAGCTCACCACGTGTTAACTCCTACGAGCAGTACTTC,CASSPRVNSYEQYF
TRBJ2-7,TRBD2,-,TRBV30,TGTGCCTGGAGACCCCTGGGGTTAGCGGGCGAGCAGTACTTC,CAWRPLGLAGEQYF
TRBJ1-2,-,once,TRBV15,TGTGCCACCAGCAGAGATCGGGGGGGCTATGGCTACACCTTC,CATSRDRGGYGYTF
TRBJ2-2,-,-,TRBV28,TGTGCCAGCAGTTTATCGAGGGCCCACGGGGAGCTGTTTTTT,CASSLSRAHGELFF
TRBJ1-5,-,-,TRBV4-1,TGCGCCAGCAGCCCAGGGATTGGACAGCCCCAGCATTTT,CASSPGIGQPQHF
TRBJ1-2,-,-,TRBV21-1,TGTGCCAGCAGCGAATCGGGGGGGATTCACTATGGCTACACCTTC,CASSESGGIHYGYTF
TRBJ2-1,TRBD2,-,TRBV11-3,TGTGCCAGCAGCTTAGGATCTTTCGGGGGGGGCTACAATGAGCAGTTCTTC,CASSLGSFGGGYNEQFF
TRBJ1-4,-,-,TRBV5-6,TGTGCCAGCAGCTTGGCAGGGGCGGGTGAAAAACTGTTTTTT,CASSLAGAGEKLFF
TRBJ1-6,-,-,TRBV4-1,TGCGCCAGCAGCCACCCCCGTACAGGGAATCATTCACCCCTCCACTTT,CASSHPRTGNHSPLHF
TRBJ1-3,TRBD1,few,TRBV11-2,TGTGCCAGCAGGATCCGGGACAGGGCTGGAAACACCATATATTTT,CASRIRDRAGNTIYF
TRBJ1-2,-,few,TRBV7-9,TGTGCCAGCAGCTTAGAGGCGGGATATGGCTACACCTTC,CASSLEAGYGYTF
TRBJ1-4,TRBD1,once,TRBV4-2,TGTGCCAGCAGCCAAGAGGGACAGGGAGCTGAAAAACTGTTTTTT,CASSQEGQGAEKLFF
TRBJ1-1,-,-,TRBV11-2,TGTGCCAGCAGCCTAAACACTGAAGCTTTCTTT,CASSLNTEAFF
TRBJ2-7,TRBD1,medium-sized,TRBV5-6,TGTGCCAGCAGCTTGGGATGGGACAGCTTTAACTACGAGCAGTACTTC,CASSLGWDSFNYEQYF
TRBJ1-1,-,-,TRBV12-3/TRBV12-4,TGTGCCAGCAGTCCCAACGGTGGCACTGAAGCTTTCTTT,CASSPNGGTEAFF
TRBJ1-1,-,-,TRBV5-5,TGTGCCAGCAGCTGGAATGTTCGGGGGGTCACTGAAGCTTTCTTT,CASSWNVRGVTEAFF
TRBJ2-5,-,-,TRBV29-1,TGCAGCGTTAGAAGGGGAGGACAAGAGACCCAGTACTTC,CSVRRGGQETQYF
TRBJ2-1,-,-,TRBV4-1,TGCGCCAGCAGCCCTACGACTAGGAATGAGCAGTTCTTC,CASSPTTRNEQFF
TRBJ2-3,TRBD2,many,TRBV11-2,TGTGCCAGCAGCTCACTAGCGGGGGCCTTAGAAGGCACAGATACGCAGTATTTT,CASSSLAGALEGTDTQYF
TRBJ2-2,TRBD2,-,TRBV4-2,TGTGCCAGCAGCCAAGTGGGGGGGGCGAACACCGGGGAGCTGTTTTTT,CASSQVGGANTGELFF
TRBJ1-5,TRBD1,few,TRBV4-1,TGCGCCAGCAGCCAACCCGACAGGGGGAGAAATCAGCCCCAGCATTTT,CASSQPDRGRNQPQHF
TRBJ1-5,TRBD1,-,TRBV30,TGTGCCTGGAGTGGGACAGGTCTCAATCAGCCCCAGCATTTT,CAWSGTGLNQPQHF